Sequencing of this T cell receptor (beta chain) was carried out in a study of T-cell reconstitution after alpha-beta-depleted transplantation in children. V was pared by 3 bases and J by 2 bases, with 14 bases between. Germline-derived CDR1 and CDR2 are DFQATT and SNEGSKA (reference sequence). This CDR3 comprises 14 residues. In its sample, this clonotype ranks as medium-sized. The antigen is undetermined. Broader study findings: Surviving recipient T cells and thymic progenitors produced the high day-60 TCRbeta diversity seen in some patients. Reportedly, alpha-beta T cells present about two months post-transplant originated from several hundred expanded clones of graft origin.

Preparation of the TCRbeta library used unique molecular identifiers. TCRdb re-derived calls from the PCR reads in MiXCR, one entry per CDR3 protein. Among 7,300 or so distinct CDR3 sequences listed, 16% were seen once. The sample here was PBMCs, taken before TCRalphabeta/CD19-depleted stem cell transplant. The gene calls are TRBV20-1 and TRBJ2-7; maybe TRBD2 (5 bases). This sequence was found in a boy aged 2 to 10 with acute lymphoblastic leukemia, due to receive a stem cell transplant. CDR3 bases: TGCAGTGCTAGGGTAGTCGTGGGAGCCTACGAGCAGTACTTC. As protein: CSARVVVGAYEQYF.